This TCR beta chain was sequenced for a study of blood T cell repertoires in COVID-19. Germline V gives CDR1 KGHDR, CDR2 SFDVKD. CDR3 size: 15 residues. The ends lost 3 bases at V and 2 bases at J; junction bases unmatched: 4. Using immunoSEQ multiplex PCR, the repertoire was profiled, and TCRdb retains in-frame clones only, with some absent. The sample holds under 250,000 clones, roughly 88% seen once. Seattle patients were enrolled during active infection and followed longitudinally. The receptor's source is an elderly woman with COVID-19, enrolled during active disease. The chain couples TRBV24-1 to TRBJ2-3; TRBD1 agrees at 7 bases. Sequencing was carried out using peripheral blood. The CDR3 DNA is TGTGCCACCAGTGATCCCGGACAGGACACAGATACGCAGTATTTT. Amino acids: CATSDPGQDTDTQYF.